This T cell receptor beta chain came from a study of T cell responses to AZD1222 COVID-19 vaccine. Trimming at V came to 4 bases and at J to 16 bases, leaving 10 bases not matched to a gene. Germline V gives CDR1 SGDLS, CDR2 YYNGEE. The CDR3 has 13 residues. Concerning this clone itself: The antigen remains undetermined.

Study-wide points: Mapped onto spike, vaccine-associated CD4 TCRs spanned it and were dominant at 160-218 and 743-854. Mostly white British, mostly female donors; authors suggested clonal diversity may be underestimated. The study identified only five or six AZD1222 recipients as seropositive at baseline.

Assay: immunoSEQ multiplex PCR; the TCRdb copy retains only in-frame clones and omits some. The table lists around 99,000 clones, approximately 90% of them singletons. The sequences come from peripheral blood, collected on day 0 of AZD1222 vaccination. The receptor's source is an adult in good health. This chain joins TRBV9 and TRBJ1-3; 11 bases agree with TRBD1. The CDR3 spells CASSPRDRGGPYF. The DNA for the CDR3 is TGTGCCAGCAGCCCTAGGGACAGGGGGGGTCCTTATTTT.